The 8 T cell receptor beta chains presented below share a single source sample, sequenced in a study of blood T cell repertoires in COVID-19. Clones were read by immunoSEQ multiplex PCR, and TCRdb kept only the in-frame ones, dropping some. Of 50,000 to 75,000 clones in the sample, around 80% are singletons; the top ten hold 3% to 4%. The sample consisted of peripheral blood. The source is a man aged 55 to 70 with acute or convalescent COVID-19.

V and J are TRBV3-1 (or the pseudogene TRBV3-2) and TRBJ2-1, with 8 bases fitting TRBD2. Germline V gene lookup returns CDR1 LGHDT and CDR2 YNNKEL (reference sequence). J was trimmed by 10 bases and V by 3 bases; bases with no gene match: 2. The CDR3 is made up of 12 amino acids. The CDR3 sequence: CASSQGTREQFF. The DNA of the CDR3 is TGTGCCAGCAGCCAGGGGACTAGAGAGCAGTTCTTC.

V is TRBV3-1 (or the pseudogene TRBV3-2) and J is TRBJ1-1; 8 nucleotides agree with TRBD1. The V and J ends lost 1 base and 8 bases, in that order; junction bases with no gene match: 0. Germline-derived CDR1 and CDR2 are LGHDT and YNNKEL (reference sequence). This CDR3 has 12 residues. DNA of the CDR3: TGTGCCAGCAGCCAAGGGGACAGGGAAGCTTTCTTT. Translated: CASSQGDREAFF.

A remark on this clone: This sample includes further DNA sequences coding for the same CDR3. The rearrangement uses TRBV5-4 and TRBJ1-1; the D is unclear. Germline CDR1 is SGHNT and CDR2 is YYREEE (reference sequence). Deletions cut 0 bases from V and 3 bases from J, with 6 bases between. CDR3 length equals 13 residues. CDR3 loop: CASSLGADTEAFF. DNA of the CDR3: TGTGCCAGCAGCTTGGGGGCAGACACTGAAGCTTTCTTT. The complete variable domain, with remaining parts taken from reference TRBV5-4 and TRBJ1-1, reads ETGVTQSPTHLIKTRGQQVTLRCSSQSGHNTVSWYQQALGQGPQFIFQYYREEENGRGNFPPRFSGLQFPNYSSELNVNALELDDSALYLCASSLGADTEAFFGQGTRLTVV.

This chain links TRBV9 with TRBJ2-5; 8 positions agree with TRBD1. Germline-derived CDR1 and CDR2 are SGDLS and YYNGEE. CDR3 length: 15 residues. With V trimmed by 1 base and J by 4 bases, 6 bases remained unmatched. In DNA form, the CDR3 reads TGTGCCAGCAGCGTATCCGGACAGGGTCGAGAGACCCAGTACTTC. Protein product: CASSVSGQGRETQYF.

The chain recombines TRBV28 with TRBJ2-1; possibly TRBD2 for D (6 bases). Germline loops: CDR1 MDHEN, CDR2 SYDVKM. CDR3 length: 15 amino acids. Trimming took off 1 base at V and 5 bases at J, with 12 bases between the two ends. CDR3 in amino acids: CASSLYVGLNNEQFF. The DNA for the CDR3 is TGTGCCAGCAGTTTATACGTGGGACTCAACAATGAGCAGTTCTTC.

This clone was counted once. The V and J genes are TRBV28 and TRBJ1-4, with D perhaps matching TRBD1 (5 bases). Germline V gene lookup returns CDR1 MDHEN and CDR2 SYDVKM. V lost 6 bases and J 9 bases, leaving 17 bases between the germline ends. This CDR3 is built from 14 residues. The CDR3 region is CASSPFQQDQKLFF. In DNA form, the CDR3 reads TGTGCCAGCAGCCCCTTCCAACAGGATCAAAAACTGTTTTTT.

The J gene is TRBJ1-1, the V gene TRBV5-6, with D unresolved. This CDR3 has 14 amino acids. The ends were cut back, 0 bases at V and 3 bases at J, with 9 bases in the middle. CDR1 and CDR2 (germline): SGHDT, YYEEEE. The CDR3 reads CASSLDARDTEAFF. DNA of the CDR3: TGTGCCAGCAGCTTGGATGCCCGGGACACTGAAGCTTTCTTT.

The J gene is TRBJ2-5, the V gene TRBV5-4; 7 bases match TRBD1. Germline trimming cut 7 bases from V and 4 bases from J; bases unmatched to any gene: 13. This CDR3 comprises 15 residues. Germline loops: CDR1 SGHNT, CDR2 YYREEE (reference sequence). CDR3 DNA sequence: TGTGCCAGCGCAGGGGGTCCGGGTAAAGGAGAGACCCAGTACTTC. Protein: CASAGGPGKGETQYF.